What follows are 7 T cell receptor beta chains derived from one specimen sequenced in a study of blood T cell repertoires in COVID-19. Assay: immunoSEQ multiplex PCR; the TCRdb copy retains only in-frame clones and omits some. The data contain 250,000 to 300,000 clones, around 90% of them seen just once; the ten biggest clones take up 2.2%. The sample consisted of peripheral blood. These receptors all stem from a woman in her 50s who had recovered from COVID-19.

On this clone: Different DNA sequences within this sample yield the same CDR3. The rearrangement uses TRBV2 and TRBJ1-1; perhaps TRBD1 as D (5 bases). Germline loops: CDR1 SNHLY, CDR2 FYNNEI. Trimming removed 5 bases at V and 1 base at J, with 8 bases between. The CDR3 is made up of 13 amino acids. CDR3 in amino acids: CASSRDRNTEAFF. The CDR3, as DNA: TGTGCCAGCAGTCGAGACAGGAACACTGAAGCTTTCTTT.

This clone was seen a few times. The V and J genes are TRBV10-3 and TRBJ2-1, with TRBD2 identical over 11 bases. The CDR3 consists of 15 residues. The germline V gene has CDR1 ENHRY and CDR2 SYGVKD. J gave up 7 bases and V 6 bases, and 8 bases lay outside the gene matches. DNA of the CDR3: TGTGCCATCAGGGGGCTAGCGGGGGGCCGGAATGAGCAGTTCTTC. Its protein is CAIRGLAGGRNEQFF.

The CDR3 spells CACQSGSYEQYF. In DNA form, the CDR3 reads TGTGCCTGCCAGAGCGGGAGCTACGAGCAGTACTTC. This sequence joins TRBV30 and TRBJ2-7; 8 bases agree with TRBD2. Germline V gene data show CDR1 as GTSNPN and CDR2 as SVGIG (reference sequence). V shed 6 bases and J 3 bases; nucleotides not matched to a gene: 4. The CDR3 is 12 residues long.

V is TRBV12-5 and J is TRBJ1-1; perhaps TRBD1 as D (6 bases). From germline, CDR1 is LGHNT and CDR2 FRNRAP. The V and J ends lost 6 bases and 11 bases respectively, with 19 bases between them. The CDR3 covers 13 residues. The CDR3 sequence is CASGLGRGYRAFF. Here the CDR3 DNA reads TGTGCTAGTGGGCTAGGCAGGGGTTATCGGGCTTTCTTT.

CDR3 bases: TGTGCCAGCAGTTTAGGACAGGGACGGGGCTACACCTTC. Amino acids: CASSLGQGRGYTF. The rearrangement uses TRBV27 and TRBJ1-2; the match to TRBD1 covers 8 bases. The CDR3 has 13 residues. V was clipped by 2 bases and J by 8 bases; unmatched bases: 4. Germline CDR1 reads MNHEY; CDR2 reads SMNVEV (reference sequence).

The V call is TRBV3-1 (or the pseudogene TRBV3-2), the J call TRBJ2-3, with 8 bases fitting TRBD2. The CDR3 has 16 residues. J lost 2 bases, V lost 0 bases, and 4 bases had no gene match. Germline V gene data show CDR1 as LGHDT and CDR2 as YNNKEL (reference sequence). The CDR3 loop is CASSQEELAVTDTQYF. The CDR3 DNA is TGTGCCAGCAGCCAAGAAGAACTAGCGGTCACAGATACGCAGTATTTT.

CDR3: CASSLGGLINEQFF. The CDR3 DNA reads as TGTGCCAGCAGCTTAGGCGGTCTTATCAATGAGCAGTTCTTC. This chain uses TRBV7-2 with TRBJ2-1; D uncertain. With 1 base removed from V and 6 bases from J, the gap between germline ends came to 10 bases. This CDR3 contains 14 residues. Germline CDR1 is SGHTA and CDR2 is FQGNSA. The full variable domain, in which reference TRBV7-2 and TRBJ2-1 provide the parts outside the CDR3, is GAGVSQSPSNKVTEKGKDVELRCDPISGHTALYWYRQSLGQGLEFLIYFQGNSAPDKSGLPSDRFSAERTGGSVSTLTIQRTQQEDSAVYLCASSLGGLINEQFFGPGTRLTVL.